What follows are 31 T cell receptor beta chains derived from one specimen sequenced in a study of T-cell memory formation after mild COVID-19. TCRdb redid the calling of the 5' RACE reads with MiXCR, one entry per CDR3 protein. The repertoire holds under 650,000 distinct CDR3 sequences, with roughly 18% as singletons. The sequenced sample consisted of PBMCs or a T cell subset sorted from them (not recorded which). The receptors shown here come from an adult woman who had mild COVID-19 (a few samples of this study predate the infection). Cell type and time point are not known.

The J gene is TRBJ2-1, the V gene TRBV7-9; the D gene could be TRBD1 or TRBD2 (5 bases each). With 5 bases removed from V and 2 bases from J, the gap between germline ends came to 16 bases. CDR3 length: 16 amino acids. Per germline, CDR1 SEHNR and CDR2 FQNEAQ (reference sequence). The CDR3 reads CASSPKDGATYNEQFF. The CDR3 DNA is TGTGCCAGCAGCCCGAAGGACGGGGCCACCTACAATGAGCAGTTCTTC.

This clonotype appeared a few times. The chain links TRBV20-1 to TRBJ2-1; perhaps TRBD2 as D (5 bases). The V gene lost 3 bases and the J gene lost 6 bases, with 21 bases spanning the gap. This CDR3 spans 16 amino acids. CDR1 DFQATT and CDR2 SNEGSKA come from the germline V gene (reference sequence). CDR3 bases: TGCAGTGCTAGTCCAGCGGCACCGTTCTTGGGCAATGAGCAGTTCTTC. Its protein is CSASPAAPFLGNEQFF.

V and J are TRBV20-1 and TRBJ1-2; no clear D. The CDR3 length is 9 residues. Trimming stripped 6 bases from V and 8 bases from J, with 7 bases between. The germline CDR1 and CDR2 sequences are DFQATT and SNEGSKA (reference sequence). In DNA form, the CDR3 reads TGCAGTGCCTCCCTCGGCTACACCTTC. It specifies CSASLGYTF.

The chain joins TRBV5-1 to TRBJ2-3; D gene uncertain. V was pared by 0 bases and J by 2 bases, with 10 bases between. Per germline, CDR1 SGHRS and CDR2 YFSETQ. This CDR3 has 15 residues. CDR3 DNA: TGCGCCAGCAGCTTGGACACAAAAGCCACAGATACGCAGTATTTT. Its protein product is CASSLDTKATDTQYF.

CDR3 region: CSVEDRTKVWNYGYTF. For the CDR3, the DNA is TGCAGCGTTGAAGATCGAACAAAGGTTTGGAACTATGGCTACACCTTC. The rearrangement joins TRBV29-1 to TRBJ1-2; D not certain. The CDR3 has 16 residues. Trimming removed 0 bases from V and 2 bases from J, with 16 bases in between. Germline assignment: CDR1 SQVTM and CDR2 ANQGSEA.

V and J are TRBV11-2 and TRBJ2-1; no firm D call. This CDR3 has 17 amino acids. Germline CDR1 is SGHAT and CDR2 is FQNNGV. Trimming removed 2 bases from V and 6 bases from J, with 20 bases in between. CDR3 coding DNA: TGTGCCAGCAGCTTAAGGCCCTCGGTTTACCCGTCCAATGAGCAGTTCTTC. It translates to CASSLRPSVYPSNEQFF.

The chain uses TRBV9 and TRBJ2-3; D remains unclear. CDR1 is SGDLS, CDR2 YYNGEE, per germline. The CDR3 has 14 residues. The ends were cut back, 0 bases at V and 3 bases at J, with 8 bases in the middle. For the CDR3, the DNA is TGTGCCAGCAGCGTAGAATTTGGGACAGATACGCAGTATTTT. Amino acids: CASSVEFGTDTQYF.

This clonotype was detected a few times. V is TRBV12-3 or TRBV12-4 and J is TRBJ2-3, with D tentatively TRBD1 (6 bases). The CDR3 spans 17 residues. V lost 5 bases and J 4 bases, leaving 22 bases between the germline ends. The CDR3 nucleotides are TGTGCCAGCAGTGAAAATCCGGGACAAAAGGGCCCAGATACGCAGTATTTT. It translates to CASSENPGQKGPDTQYF.

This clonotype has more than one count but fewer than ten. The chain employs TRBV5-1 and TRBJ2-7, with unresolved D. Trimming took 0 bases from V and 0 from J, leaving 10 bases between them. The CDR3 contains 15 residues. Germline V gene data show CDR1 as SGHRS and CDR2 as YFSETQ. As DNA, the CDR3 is TGCGCCAGCAGCTTGGCCGCGAGCGTCTCCTACGAGCAGTACTTC. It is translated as CASSLAASVSYEQYF. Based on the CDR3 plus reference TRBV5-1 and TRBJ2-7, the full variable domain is KAGVTQTPRYLIKTRGQQVTLSCSPISGHRSVSWYQQTPGQGLQFLFEYFSETQRNKGNFPGRFSGRQFSNSRSEMNVSTLELGDSALYLCASSLAASVSYEQYFGPGTRLTVT.

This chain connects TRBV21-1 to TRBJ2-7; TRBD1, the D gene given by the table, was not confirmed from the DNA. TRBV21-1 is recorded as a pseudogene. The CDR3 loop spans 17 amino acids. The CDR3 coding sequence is TGTGCCAGCAGATTTAACCCCGGGACGGGAGGGCCCTCCGAGCAGTACTTC. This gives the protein CASRFNPGTGGPSEQYF.

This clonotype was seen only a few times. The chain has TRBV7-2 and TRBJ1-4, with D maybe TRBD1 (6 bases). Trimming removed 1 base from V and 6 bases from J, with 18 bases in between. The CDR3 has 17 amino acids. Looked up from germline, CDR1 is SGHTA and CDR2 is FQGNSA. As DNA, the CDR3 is TGTGCCAGCAGCTTAGGGGCCCCGGGGGGCCGGGATGAAAAACTGTTTTTT. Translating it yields CASSLGAPGGRDEKLFF.

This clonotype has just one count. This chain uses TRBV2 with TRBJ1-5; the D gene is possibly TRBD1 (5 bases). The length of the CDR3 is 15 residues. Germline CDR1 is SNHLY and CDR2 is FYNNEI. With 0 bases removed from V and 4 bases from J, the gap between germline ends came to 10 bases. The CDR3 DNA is TGTGCCAGCAGTGAAGCGAGCAGGGATAATCAGCCCCAGCATTTT. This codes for CASSEASRDNQPQHF.

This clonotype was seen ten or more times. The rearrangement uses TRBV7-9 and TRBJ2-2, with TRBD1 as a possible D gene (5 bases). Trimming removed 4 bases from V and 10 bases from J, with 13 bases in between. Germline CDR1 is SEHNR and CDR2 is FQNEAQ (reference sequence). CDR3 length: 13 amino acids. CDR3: CASSSYRTPELFF. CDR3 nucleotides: TGTGCCAGCAGCTCTTACAGGACGCCGGAGCTGTTTTTT.

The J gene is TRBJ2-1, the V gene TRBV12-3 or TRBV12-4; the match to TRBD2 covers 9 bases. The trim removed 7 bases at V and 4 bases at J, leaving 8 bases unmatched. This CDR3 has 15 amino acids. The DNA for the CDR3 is TGTGCCAGCACCGGAAGCGGGAGGTTTTACAATGAGCAGTTCTTC. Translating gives CASTGSGRFYNEQFF.

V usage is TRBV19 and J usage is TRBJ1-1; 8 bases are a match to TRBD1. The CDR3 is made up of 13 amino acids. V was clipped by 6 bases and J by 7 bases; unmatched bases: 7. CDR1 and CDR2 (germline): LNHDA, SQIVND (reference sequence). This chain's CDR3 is CASSRQGADEAFF. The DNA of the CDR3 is TGTGCCAGTAGCCGGCAGGGGGCTGATGAAGCTTTCTTT. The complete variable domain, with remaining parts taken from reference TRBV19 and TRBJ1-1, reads DGGITQSPKYLFRKEGQNVTLSCEQNLNHDAMYWYRQDPGQGLRLIYYSQIVNDFQKGDIAEGYSVSREKKESFPLTVTSAQKNPTAFYLCASSRQGADEAFFGQGTRLTVV.

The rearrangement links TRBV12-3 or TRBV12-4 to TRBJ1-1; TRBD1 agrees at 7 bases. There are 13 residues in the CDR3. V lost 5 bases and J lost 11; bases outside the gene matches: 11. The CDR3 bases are TGTGCCAGCAGTCCTTCGGGGGGCAGGGGGGCTTTCTTT. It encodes CASSPSGGRGAFF.

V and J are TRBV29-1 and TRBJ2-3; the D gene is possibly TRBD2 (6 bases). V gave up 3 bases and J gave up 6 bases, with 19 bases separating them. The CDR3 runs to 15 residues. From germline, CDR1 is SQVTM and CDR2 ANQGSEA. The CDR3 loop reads CSVEASGVLPDTQYF. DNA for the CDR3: TGCAGCGTTGAGGCATCGGGGGTTTTACCGGATACGCAGTATTTT.

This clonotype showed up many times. The CDR3 reads CASSESRRYGDEQYF. DNA of the CDR3: TGTGCCAGCAGTGAGTCCCGCAGGTACGGGGACGAGCAGTACTTC. V gene TRBV25-1 combines with J gene TRBJ2-7; D is possibly TRBD2 (5 bases). Germline assignment: CDR1 MGHDK and CDR2 SYGVNS. The V and J ends lost 3 bases and 5 bases respectively, with 17 bases between them. The CDR3 covers 15 residues.

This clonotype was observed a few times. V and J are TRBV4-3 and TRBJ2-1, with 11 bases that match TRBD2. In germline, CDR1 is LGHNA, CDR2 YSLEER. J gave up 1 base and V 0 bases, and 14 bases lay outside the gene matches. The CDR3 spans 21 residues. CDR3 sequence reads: CASSQDVLAGGGSGSYNEQFF. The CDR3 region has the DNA TGCGCCAGCAGCCAAGACGTGTTAGCGGGAGGGGGCTCTGGGTCCTACAATGAGCAGTTCTTC.

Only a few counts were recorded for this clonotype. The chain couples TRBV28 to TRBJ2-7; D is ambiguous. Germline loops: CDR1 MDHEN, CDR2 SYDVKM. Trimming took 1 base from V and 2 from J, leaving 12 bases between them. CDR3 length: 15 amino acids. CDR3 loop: CASSLSVARTYEQYF. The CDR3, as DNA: TGTGCCAGCAGTTTATCCGTGGCTAGGACCTACGAGCAGTACTTC.

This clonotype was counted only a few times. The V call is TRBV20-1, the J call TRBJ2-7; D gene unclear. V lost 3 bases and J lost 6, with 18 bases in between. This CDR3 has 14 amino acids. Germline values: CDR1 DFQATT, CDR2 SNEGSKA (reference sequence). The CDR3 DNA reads TGCAGTGCTAGCAGGCACGTAGCAGTTCTCGAGCAGTACTTC. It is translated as CSASRHVAVLEQYF.

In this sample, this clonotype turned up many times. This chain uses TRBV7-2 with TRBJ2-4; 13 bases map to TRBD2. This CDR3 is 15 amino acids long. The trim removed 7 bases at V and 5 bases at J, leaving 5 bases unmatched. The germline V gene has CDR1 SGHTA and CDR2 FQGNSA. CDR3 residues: CASTRTSGSQNIQYF. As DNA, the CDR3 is TGTGCCAGCACCCGGACTAGCGGGAGTCAAAACATTCAGTACTTC.

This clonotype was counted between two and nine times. The CDR3 DNA sequence: TGTGCCAGCTCACCCGGAGCGGACTCTAACTATGGCTACACCTTC. Translated: CASSPGADSNYGYTF. The chain joins TRBV18 to TRBJ1-2; D uncertain. Trimming stripped 3 bases from V and 0 bases from J, with 11 bases between. The CDR3 sequence is 15 residues long. Per germline, CDR1 KGHSH and CDR2 LQKENI.

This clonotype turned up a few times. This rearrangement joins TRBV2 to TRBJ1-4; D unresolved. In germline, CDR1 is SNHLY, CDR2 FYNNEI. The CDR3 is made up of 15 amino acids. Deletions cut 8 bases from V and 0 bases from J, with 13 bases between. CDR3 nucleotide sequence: TGTGCCAGCTCCCAAGGTCTCGCAACTAATGAAAAACTGTTTTTT. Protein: CASSQGLATNEKLFF.

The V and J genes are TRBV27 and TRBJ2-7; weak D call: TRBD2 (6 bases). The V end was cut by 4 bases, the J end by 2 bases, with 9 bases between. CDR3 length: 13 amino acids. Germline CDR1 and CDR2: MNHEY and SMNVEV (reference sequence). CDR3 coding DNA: TGTGCCAGCAGTTCGGGACTTACCTACGAGCAGTACTTC. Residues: CASSSGLTYEQYF.

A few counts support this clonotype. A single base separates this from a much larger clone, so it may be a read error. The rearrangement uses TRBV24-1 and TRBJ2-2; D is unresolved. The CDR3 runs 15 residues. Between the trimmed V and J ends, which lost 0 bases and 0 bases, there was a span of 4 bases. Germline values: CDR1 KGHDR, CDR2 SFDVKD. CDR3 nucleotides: TGTGCCACCAGTGATTTGACAGCGAACACCGGGGAGCTGTTTTTT. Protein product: CATSDLTANTGELFF.

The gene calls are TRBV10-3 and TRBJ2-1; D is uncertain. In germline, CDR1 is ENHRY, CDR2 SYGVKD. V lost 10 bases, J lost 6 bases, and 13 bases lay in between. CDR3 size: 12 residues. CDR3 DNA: TGTGCCACCTCACCGTATAGCAATGAGCAGTTCTTC. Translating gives CATSPYSNEQFF.

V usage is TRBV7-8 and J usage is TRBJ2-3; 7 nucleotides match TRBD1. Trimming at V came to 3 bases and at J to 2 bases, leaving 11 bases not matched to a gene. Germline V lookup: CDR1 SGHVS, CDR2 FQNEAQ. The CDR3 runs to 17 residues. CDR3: CASSFLWTGKLTDTQYF. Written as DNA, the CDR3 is TGTGCCAGCAGCTTTCTCTGGACAGGAAAACTCACAGATACGCAGTATTTT.

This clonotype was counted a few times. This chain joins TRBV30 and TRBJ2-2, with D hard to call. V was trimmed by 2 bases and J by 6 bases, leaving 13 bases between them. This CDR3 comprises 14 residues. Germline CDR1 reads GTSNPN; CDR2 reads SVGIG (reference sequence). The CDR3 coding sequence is TGTGCCTGGAGTCCCCGGAGTCTCCCCGGGGAGCTGTTTTTT. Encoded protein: CAWSPRSLPGELFF.

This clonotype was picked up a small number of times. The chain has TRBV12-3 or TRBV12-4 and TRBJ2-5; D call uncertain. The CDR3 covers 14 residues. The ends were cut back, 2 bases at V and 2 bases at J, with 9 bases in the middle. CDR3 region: CASSLSDRQETQYF. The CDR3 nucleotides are TGTGCCAGCAGTTTAAGCGATCGGCAAGAGACCCAGTACTTC.

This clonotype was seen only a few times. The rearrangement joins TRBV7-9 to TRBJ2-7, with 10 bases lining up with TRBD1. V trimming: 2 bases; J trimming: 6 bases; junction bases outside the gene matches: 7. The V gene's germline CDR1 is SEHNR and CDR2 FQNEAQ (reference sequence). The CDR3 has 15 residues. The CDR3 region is CASSLRTGGSFEQYF. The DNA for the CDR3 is TGTGCCAGCAGCTTAAGGACAGGGGGTAGCTTCGAGCAGTACTTC.